The sequence of this T cell receptor (beta chain) was determined in a study of blood T cells in healthy people across ages. In its sample, this clonotype was seen many times. A second roughly 6 to 11 cycle PCR used barcoded and J-beta primers. MiXCR, run by TCRdb on the 5' RACE reads, gives a single entry per CDR3 protein. The data contain about 1.5 million distinct CDR3 sequences, about 42% of them singletons. Germline values: CDR1 MNHEY, CDR2 SMNVEV (reference sequence). The CDR3 loop spans 14 amino acids. V lost 5 bases to trimming and J lost 1 base; unmatched junction nucleotides: 4. The rearrangement uses TRBV27 and TRBJ2-7; the match to TRBD1 covers 8 bases. This receptor was identified in a woman between 18 and 29 years old in good health. Sequenced material: blood. CDR3 DNA sequence: TGTGCCAGCAGTCACGGGACAGGTTCCTACGAGCAGTACTTC. Protein sequence: CASSHGTGSYEQYF.